Below, 4 T cell receptor beta chains from the same sample are listed, as sequenced in a study of blood T cell repertoires in COVID-19. Produced via immunoSEQ multiplex PCR; TCRdb's table is partial and in-frame only. The sample contains around 130,000 clones, roughly 87% of which appear only once. Source material: PBMCs or T cells enriched from blood (not recorded which). These TCRs come from a man aged 30 to 39 who had recovered from COVID-19.

This clone was detected only once. The chain has TRBV6-5 and TRBJ2-7; TRBD1 aligns across 8 bases. The germline gives CDR1 MNHEY, CDR2 SVGAGI. V dropped 4 bases and J dropped 2; count of bases not matched to a gene: 4. The CDR3 sequence is 14 residues long. CDR3 loop: CASSFTGGTYEQYF. The CDR3 DNA follows: TGTGCCAGCAGTTTTACAGGGGGTACCTACGAGCAGTACTTC.

The chain is built from TRBV20-1 and TRBJ1-1; D is perhaps TRBD1 (5 bases). The CDR3 extends over 10 amino acids. V dropped 6 bases and J dropped 8 bases, with 10 bases sitting between them. From germline, CDR1 is DFQATT and CDR2 SNEGSKA (reference sequence). CDR3 in amino acids: CSAIDREAFF. Here the CDR3 DNA reads TGCAGTGCGATTGACAGAGAAGCTTTCTTT.

This chain uses TRBV12-5 with TRBJ1-3, with a possible D match to TRBD1 (5 bases). The CDR3 contains 13 residues. Per the germline V gene, CDR1 is LGHNT and CDR2 is FRNRAP. Deletions cut 7 bases from V and 0 bases from J, with 7 bases between. CDR3 in amino acids: CASDTGSGNTIYF. For the CDR3, the DNA is TGTGCTAGTGATACAGGCTCTGGAAACACCATATATTTT.

The rearrangement links TRBV19 to TRBJ2-7; a possible D gene is TRBD2 (6 bases). The CDR3 consists of 13 residues. The germline V and J ends were trimmed by 6 bases and 1 base, with 10 bases remaining between them. CDR1 is LNHDA and CDR2 is SQIVND in the germline V gene (reference sequence). In DNA form, the CDR3 reads TGTGCCAGTAGCGCGGGAATGTCCTACGAGCAGTACTTC. Translation gives CASSAGMSYEQYF.